The sequence of this T cell receptor (beta chain) was determined in a study of T cells in localized non-small cell lung cancer. Remarks on this clone: The antigen is unknown.

General study results and limits: A raised T cell density in blood coincided with lengthier overall survival. Uninvolved nearby lung showed the greatest T cell clonality, exceeding that found in tumor. Within adjacent lung there appeared a median approximately 60 of the top 100 tumor clones. As only one tumor region underwent sequencing, heterogeneity remains possible.

Measured with immunoSEQ multiplex PCR; TCRdb has only the in-frame clones, and not every one. The sample lists over 35,000 clones, around 86% occurring once. Trimming took off 0 bases at V and 7 bases at J, with 13 bases between the two ends. Germline lookup yields CDR1 LNHDA and CDR2 SQIVND (reference sequence). The CDR3 consists of 15 residues. The TCR was taken from a male donor at least 60 years old with stage II lung adenocarcinoma. V gene TRBV19 combines with J gene TRBJ1-5; D is possibly TRBD1 (5 bases). This material consisted of peripheral blood mononuclear cells, taken before any cancer treatment. The CDR3 nucleotides read TGTGCCAGTAGTATAGATCAGGGAACAAGGCAGCCCCAGCATTTT. As protein: CASSIDQGTRQPQHF.